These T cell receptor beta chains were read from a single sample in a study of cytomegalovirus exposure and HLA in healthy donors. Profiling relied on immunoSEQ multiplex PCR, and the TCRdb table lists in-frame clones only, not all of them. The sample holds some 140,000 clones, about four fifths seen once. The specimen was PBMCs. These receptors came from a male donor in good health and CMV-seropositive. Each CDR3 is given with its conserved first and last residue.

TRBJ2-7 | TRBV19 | CASSPTGQASYEQYF
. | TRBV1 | CTSSQDWGFYEQYF
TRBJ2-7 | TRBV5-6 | CASSFRGYYEQYF
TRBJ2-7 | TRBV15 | CATSIGSGGAGEQYF
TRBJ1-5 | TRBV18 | CASSPVGGLNQPQHF
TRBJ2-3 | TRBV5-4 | CASSLVSGTDTQYF
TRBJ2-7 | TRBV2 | CASSERTGVFYEQYF
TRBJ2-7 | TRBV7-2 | CASSLAGLGAYEQYF
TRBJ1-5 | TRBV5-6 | CASSTGTGANQPQHF
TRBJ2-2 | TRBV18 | CASSPPSQGTGELFF
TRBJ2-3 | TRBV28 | CASSFPGKLEDTQYF
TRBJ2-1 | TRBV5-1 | CASSLDPISAYNEQFF
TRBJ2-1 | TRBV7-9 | CASSPFNGDRTNEQFF
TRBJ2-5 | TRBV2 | CASLALAGGPETQYF
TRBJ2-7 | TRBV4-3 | CASSQEKGNEREQYF
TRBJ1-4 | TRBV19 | CASTVGGLVNEKLFF
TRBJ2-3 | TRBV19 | CASSIEGGLTGTDTQYF
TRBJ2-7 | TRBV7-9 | CASSLGGTPSEQYF
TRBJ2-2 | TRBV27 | CASSLEGVGPGELFF
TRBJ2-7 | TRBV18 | CASSVAGQGSYEQYF
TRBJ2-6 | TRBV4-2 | CASSQVNPSVIVLTF
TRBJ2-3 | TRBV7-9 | CASSRGGVSTDTQYF
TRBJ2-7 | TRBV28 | CASSSLPVQYF
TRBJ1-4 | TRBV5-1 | CASSLVGSTNEKLFF
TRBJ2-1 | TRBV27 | CASSSRGPVNEQFF
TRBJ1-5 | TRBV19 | CASSIGHDSNQPQHF
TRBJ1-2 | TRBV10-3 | CAISESSGGYNYGYTF